This TCR beta chain was retrieved from a study of cytomegalovirus exposure and HLA in healthy donors. Study information: An analysis done earlier identified 95 million to 140 million unique TCR beta sequences from about 180 million T cells. Study results and limitations: In an earlier analysis, most TCR beta V segments were productive about 87% or about 30% of the time. 15,000 to 20,000 TCR beta sequences were associated with HLA alleles at 0.05 false discovery rate in a later analysis.

This PCR relied on a set of 60 Vbeta primers and 13 Jbeta primers. The protocol was immunoSEQ multiplex PCR, while the TCRdb copy is restricted to in-frame clones and leaves out a portion. In the table there are 150,000 or so clones, approximately 80% of which are singletons. Germline V gene lookup returns CDR1 LGHNA and CDR2 YSLEER. This CDR3 comprises 17 residues. The V gene end was trimmed by 4 bases and the J gene end by 8 bases; junction bases not matched to a gene: 15. A remark on this clone: The target antigen is unknown.

Sequences were obtained from PBMCs. V gene TRBV4-3 combines with J gene TRBJ2-1, with TRBD1 matching over 9 bases. This receptor was identified in a man aged 35-49 years in good health and CMV-seropositive. The CDR3 protein is CASSPLLRDREFDEQFF. DNA for the CDR3: TGCGCCAGCAGCCCGCTCTTACGGGACAGGGAATTCGATGAGCAGTTCTTC.